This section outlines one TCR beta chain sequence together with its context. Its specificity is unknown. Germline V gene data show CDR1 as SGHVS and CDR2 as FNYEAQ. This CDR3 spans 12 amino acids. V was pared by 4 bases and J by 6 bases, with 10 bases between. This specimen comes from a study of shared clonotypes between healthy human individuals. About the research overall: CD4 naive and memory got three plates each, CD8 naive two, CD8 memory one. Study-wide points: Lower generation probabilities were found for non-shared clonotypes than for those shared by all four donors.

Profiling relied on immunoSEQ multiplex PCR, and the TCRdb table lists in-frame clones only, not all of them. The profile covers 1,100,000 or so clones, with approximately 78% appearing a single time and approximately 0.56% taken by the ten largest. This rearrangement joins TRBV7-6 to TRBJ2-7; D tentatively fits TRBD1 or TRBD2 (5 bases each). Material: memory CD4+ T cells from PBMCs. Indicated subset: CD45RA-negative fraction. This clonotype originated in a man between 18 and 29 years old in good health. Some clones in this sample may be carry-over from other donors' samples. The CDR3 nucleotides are TGTGCCAGCAGCTCCGTGGGGGTCGAGCAGTACTTC. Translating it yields CASSSVGVEQYF.